These 10 T cell receptor beta chains originate from one sample sequenced in a study of CD8+ T cells in alopecia areata listed by TCRdb under 2018. Library preparation employed the immunoSEQ multiplex PCR assay. To provide template for TCR sequencing, every sample had RNA extracted and reverse transcribed into cDNA. Held by TCRdb, this immuneACCESS table contains in-frame sequences only and omits some clones. Under half of the omission traces to an unresolved V gene where checked; the cause of the rest is unknown. The sample has under 250,000 clones on record, more than 55% of them singletons. The ten largest clones capture approximately 4.9% of the sample. Sequenced sample: CD8+ T cells sorted from blood. The origin of the receptors is a human donor in good health.

The gene calls are TRBV7-9 and TRBJ2-7; D gene uncertain. The CDR3 is 12 amino acids. Germline V gene lookup returns CDR1 SEHNR and CDR2 FQNEAQ (reference sequence). The germline V and J ends were trimmed by 5 bases and 5 bases, with 10 bases remaining between them. The CDR3 loop reads CASSTPVDEQYF. Written as DNA, the CDR3 is TGTGCCAGCAGCACCCCGGTCGACGAGCAGTACTTC.

The chain recombines TRBV27 with TRBJ2-3; 7 bases agree with TRBD2. In germline, CDR1 is MNHEY, CDR2 SMNVEV (reference sequence). Losses at the gene ends were 6 bases for V and 2 bases for J; bases not matched to a gene: 8. The CDR3 loop spans 15 amino acids. The CDR3 region has the DNA TGTGCCAGCAGCTGGAGCGGGGCCCTCACAGATACGCAGTATTTT. It yields the protein CASSWSGALTDTQYF.

The CDR3 loop is CASSYQPGLAPTKQFF. As DNA, the CDR3 is TGTGCCAGCAGTTATCAACCGGGACTAGCACCAACTAAGCAGTTCTTC. The chain links TRBV27 to TRBJ2-1, with 9 bases identical to TRBD2. The junction had 15 bases not matched to a gene; V was cut back by 4 bases and J by 11 bases. From germline, CDR1 is MNHEY and CDR2 SMNVEV (reference sequence). The CDR3 loop spans 16 amino acids.

This clone showed up just a few times. The chain uses TRBV29-1 and TRBJ2-4; D perhaps matches TRBD1 (6 bases). The germline CDR1 and CDR2 sequences are SQVTM and ANQGSEA. Trimming cost V 2 bases and J 6 bases, with 11 bases left between them. This CDR3 is built from 13 residues. CDR3 sequence reads: CSVELGAGNIQYF. CDR3 DNA sequence: TGCAGCGTTGAACTGGGGGCGGGAAACATTCAGTACTTC.

This chain joins TRBV29-1 and TRBJ2-1; maybe TRBD1 (6 bases). CDR3 length: 16 amino acids. With 4 bases removed from V and 0 bases from J, the gap between germline ends came to 16 bases. The germline V gene encodes CDR1 SQVTM and CDR2 ANQGSEA. The chain's CDR3 is CSVVPGQYSSYNEQFF. DNA for the CDR3: TGCAGCGTTGTACCTGGACAGTACAGCTCCTACAATGAGCAGTTCTTC.

The genes are TRBV7-8 and TRBJ2-3; D gene uncertain. The germline V gene encodes CDR1 SGHVS and CDR2 FQNEAQ. CDR3 length equals 13 residues. V was cut by 5 bases and J by 2 bases, with 8 bases left in between. The CDR3 DNA sequence: TGTGCCAGCAGCCCGGTGTACACAGATACGCAGTATTTT. It translates to CASSPVYTDTQYF.

This clone was observed a handful of times. V gene TRBV23-1 combines with J gene TRBJ2-5, with TRBD1 identical over 9 bases. TRBV23-1 is designated an ORF whose function remains uncertain. V dropped 4 bases and J dropped 1; count of bases not matched to a gene: 4. The CDR3 is made up of 15 amino acids. CDR3 DNA: TGCGCCAGCAGTCGGGACAGGGATCTCCAAGAGACCCAGTACTTC. This gives the protein CASSRDRDLQETQYF.

The rearrangement uses TRBV5-1 and TRBJ2-1; D is possibly TRBD1 or TRBD2 (6 bases each). CDR3 length equals 15 residues. V was pared by 0 bases and J by 0 bases, with 7 bases between. From germline, CDR1 is SGHRS and CDR2 YFSETQ. CDR3 DNA: TGCGCCAGCAGCTTGGAGGGGGGCTCCTACAATGAGCAGTTCTTC. Protein sequence: CASSLEGGSYNEQFF.

The chain joins TRBV7-2 to TRBJ1-1; 7 bases are a match to TRBD1. Germline trimming cut 5 bases from V and 7 bases from J; bases unmatched to any gene: 7. This CDR3 spans 13 amino acids. Germline CDR1 is SGHTA and CDR2 is FQGNSA. The CDR3 DNA reads as TGTGCCAGCAGCGGCAGGACAGGAGATGAAGCTTTCTTT. Translation gives CASSGRTGDEAFF.

In its sample, this clone was seen a few times. The rearrangement uses TRBV9 and TRBJ2-2; the match to TRBD2 covers 11 bases. Looked up from germline, CDR1 is SGDLS and CDR2 is YYNGEE. The CDR3 sequence is 15 residues long. The V and J ends lost 2 bases and 3 bases, in that order; junction bases with no gene match: 0. The DNA of the CDR3 is TGTGCCAGCAGCGTTAGCGGGGGGGACACCGGGGAGCTGTTTTTT. This translates into CASSVSGGDTGELFF.